This T cell receptor (beta chain) was retrieved from a study of T cells in Graves' hyperthyroidism and ophthalmopathy (dated by TCRdb to between 2018 and 2021). As for the study more broadly: Peripheral blood was collected at initial diagnosis, before any treatment. To identify TCR V-J signatures that set the groups apart, the researchers used a discovery cohort of 100 patients, made up of 40 to 45 with Graves' ophthalmopathy and approximately 57 with stable Graves' hyperthyroidism. An independent validation cohort of under 20 hyperthyroidism patients and roughly 16 patients who later progressed to ophthalmopathy tested prospective prediction of ophthalmopathy. The approximately 98 discovery patients were randomly divided into training and test sets at a 7:3 ratio. Thyroid tissue and blood T-cell repertoires from over 5 Graves' hyperthyroidism patients were also compared in the study. After sampling, hyperthyroidism patients received methimazole starting at 30 mg daily, and ophthalmopathy patients received high-dose intravenous methylprednisolone. TCR Vbeta CDR3 sequencing of approximately 140 peripheral blood samples (approximately 44 ophthalmopathy, over 70 hyperthyroidism and some 17 progressor patients) is reported in the paper.

This clonotype was detected a few times. The antigen it binds to is not known. Base-call qualities are not available, and no considerably larger clone is one nucleotide away. Ophthalmopathy patients had moderately to severely active disease, with a Clinical Activity Score of 3 or more, a NOSPECS grade of 4 or more, and a disease duration of less than 3 months. Exclusion was applied to patients with uncontrolled infections, other autoimmune diseases, pregnancy or lactation. Diagnoses were based on clinical symptoms, serum thyroxine and TRAb, thyroid ultrasound and orbital computed tomography. PBMCs were separated from roughly 10 ml of fresh peripheral blood using Ficoll-Paque density gradient centrifugation. Total RNA was extracted using Trizol reagent, and RNA quality was assessed on an Agilent 2100 Bioanalyzer. V and J are truncated by 7 bases and 8 bases respectively, leaving an intervening sequence of 12 bases. CDR3 length: 12 amino acids, cysteine to phenylalanine. Only CDR3 DNA is held: 36 bases, read in frame from base 1. CDR1 and CDR2, looked up from the germline V gene, are MNHNS and SASEGT.

Amplification of TCR beta CDR3 regions was carried out from RNA transcripts. The first round of RT-PCR for the TCR CDR3 was performed with the HTBI primer set and the Qiagen OneStep RT-PCR kit. A second multiplex PCR round built the libraries, followed by size selection and purification. The libraries were sequenced on an Illumina HiSeq2000 using paired-end 100 bp reads. The source study handled its data this way. SOAPnuke was used to process the raw data, removing reads that contained adapters or uncalled bases, had a mean Phred below 15, or lacked an exact match to the constant primer or identifier. COPE v1.2.5 was used to merge the high-quality paired reads, and each unique nucleotide sequence was defined as a clonotype. MiTCR v1.1 was used to align the clonotypes against IMGT TRBV, TRBD and TRBJ reference segments. Only V-J combinations with frequency above 0.0001, covering 99% to 99.2% of repertoires, were analysed. The TCS score was defined as F50 (clonal expansion) divided by E x V (chaos), with BLOSUM62-based TCRdist calculated between CDR3 peptides within each V-J. Welch's t-statistics and random forest reduced 500 to 650 V-J features to under 15, which were used in a naive Bayes classifier (R e1071). TCRdb applied fastp at Q25 and MiXCR to the public reads, then kept only in-frame beta chains. A single entry per CDR3 protein holds the most common genes and DNA from its merged rows. The V and J calls, along with clone size, are taken from TCRdb and not from the paper's own processing. The sample has some 550,000 distinct CDR3 sequences on record, roughly 15% of them singletons. Roughly 3.4% of the sample rests with the top ten.

Overall study outcomes, separate from this receptor: Most expanded thyroid clonotypes (frequency above 0.001) were also detected in blood, suggesting blood repertoires may reflect thyroid immune responses. Ophthalmopathy was separated from stable hyperthyroidism by a 13 V-J signature model, with over 85% sensitivity and about 84% specificity obtained in cross-validation and 80%/75% obtained in testing. Sample size was not statistically predetermined, and blinding of investigators to group allocation was not performed. In validation, the model predicted progression to ophthalmopathy with about 71% sensitivity and about 73% specificity, a median of about 6.7 months before onset.

This chain is built from TRBV6-1 and TRBJ1-5; no D gene can be assigned with confidence. Material: blood. The source is a middle-aged woman with Graves' ophthalmopathy. The DNA sequence is as follows: TGTGCCAGCAAACTAAACCCGGAGCCCCAGCATTTT. This is translated as CASKLNPEPQHF.